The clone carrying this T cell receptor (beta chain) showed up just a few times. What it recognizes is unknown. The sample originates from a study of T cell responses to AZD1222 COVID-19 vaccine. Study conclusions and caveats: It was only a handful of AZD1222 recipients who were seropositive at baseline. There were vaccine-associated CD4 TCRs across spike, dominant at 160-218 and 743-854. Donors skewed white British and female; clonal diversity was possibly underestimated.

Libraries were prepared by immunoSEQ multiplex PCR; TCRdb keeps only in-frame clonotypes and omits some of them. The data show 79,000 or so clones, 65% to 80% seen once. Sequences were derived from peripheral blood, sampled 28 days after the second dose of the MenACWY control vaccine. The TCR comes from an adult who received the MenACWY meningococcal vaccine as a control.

The CDR3, as DNA: TGTGCCAGCAGGGGGACTAGCGGGGGGAAAGAGACCCAGTACTTC. This gives the protein CASRGTSGGKETQYF. The V call is TRBV2, the J call TRBJ2-5, with TRBD2 matching 15 bases. Germline CDR1 SNHLY, CDR2 FYNNEI. J was trimmed by 3 bases and V by 6 bases; bases with no gene match: 2. This CDR3 has 15 amino acids.